These 30 T cell receptor beta chains were all obtained from the same sample, sequenced in a study of shared clonotypes between healthy human individuals. Sequenced by immunoSEQ multiplex PCR; TCRdb stores in-frame clones only, minus some. Among millions of clones listed, over 85% were seen once. Source material: naive CD4+ T cells sorted from blood. As to subset: CD45RA+ positively selected. These receptors were taken from a man aged 18 to 30 in good health.

The V and J genes are TRBV2 and TRBJ2-3, with a weak D call TRBD2 (6 bases). The CDR3 is 14 amino acids. Germline V gene lookup returns CDR1 SNHLY and CDR2 FYNNEI. Trimming took off 8 bases at V and 4 bases at J, with 16 bases between the two ends. CDR3 DNA sequence: TGTGCCAGCCTCCCTCGGAGGGGAGCAGATACGCAGTATTTT. Protein product: CASLPRRGADTQYF.

The chain is built from TRBV28 and TRBJ1-4, with unresolved D. V was trimmed by 3 bases and J by 0 bases, leaving 5 bases between them. CDR3 length: 14 residues. In germline, CDR1 is MDHEN, CDR2 SYDVKM. Here the CDR3 reads CASSFRPTNEKLFF. DNA of the CDR3: TGTGCCAGCAGTTTTCGGCCAACTAATGAAAAACTGTTTTTT.

The chain combines TRBV5-6 with TRBJ1-1; D call uncertain. This CDR3 has 15 amino acids. The germline CDR1 and CDR2 sequences are SGHDT and YYEEEE. The V gene lost 4 bases and the J gene lost 2 bases, with 15 bases spanning the gap. DNA of the CDR3: TGTGCCAGCAGCGTGCTTTGGCAGTTCAACACTGAAGCTTTCTTT. Amino acid sequence: CASSVLWQFNTEAFF.

The chain combines TRBV10-1 with TRBJ1-1, with 8 bases lining up with TRBD1. The CDR3 runs 13 residues. V gave up 6 bases and J gave up 4 bases; unmatched junction bases: 4. Germline V CDR1 and CDR2: WNHNN, SYGVQD (reference sequence). The CDR3 DNA is TGCGCCAGCAGACGGGACAGGACCACTGAAGCTTTCTTT. Protein sequence: CASRRDRTTEAFF.

The chain employs TRBV19 and TRBJ2-1; D call uncertain. Germline-derived CDR1 and CDR2 are LNHDA and SQIVND (reference sequence). V lost 3 bases to trimming and J lost 1 base, with 13 bases between them. The CDR3 spans 16 residues. DNA of the CDR3: TGTGCCAGTAGTATCCCCACGGCGTATTCCTACAATGAGCAGTTCTTC. This gives the protein CASSIPTAYSYNEQFF. Full variable domain (missing parts from reference TRBV19 and TRBJ2-1): DGGITQSPKYLFRKEGQNVTLSCEQNLNHDAMYWYRQDPGQGLRLIYYSQIVNDFQKGDIAEGYSVSREKKESFPLTVTSAQKNPTAFYLCASSIPTAYSYNEQFFGPGTRLTVL.

This clone was picked up a small number of times. The rearrangement links TRBV2 to TRBJ1-5; possibly TRBD1 for D (5 bases). V was shortened by 3 bases and J by 4 bases, with 13 bases between the two germline ends. Germline assignment: CDR1 SNHLY and CDR2 FYNNEI. The CDR3 totals 15 residues. The CDR3 region has the DNA TGTGCCAGCAGTGATGCGGGGGTGGGGAATCAGCCCCAGCATTTT. Translation: CASSDAGVGNQPQHF.

The CDR3: CASSLGSVNTEAFF. CDR3 coding DNA: TGTGCCAGCAGCTTAGGATCCGTGAACACTGAAGCTTTCTTT. The genes are TRBV7-2 and TRBJ1-1, with no clear D. The CDR3 is 14 amino acids. The V end was cut by 1 base, the J end by 0 bases, with 6 bases between. Looked up from germline, CDR1 is SGHTA and CDR2 is FQGNSA.

This clone was detected only once. The J gene is TRBJ1-5, the V gene TRBV5-4; 8 nucleotides align to TRBD1. Germline V CDR1 and CDR2: SGHNT, YYREEE (reference sequence). V lost 0 bases, J lost 6 bases, and 5 bases stayed unmatched. The CDR3 sequence is 15 residues long. The DNA for the CDR3 is TGTGCCAGCAGCTTGGATGGTACAGGGGGTCAGCCCCAGCATTTT. Translated, it gives CASSLDGTGGQPQHF.

The V gene is TRBV7-3, the J gene TRBJ2-1, with no clear D. The germline V gene encodes CDR1 SGHTA and CDR2 FQGTGA. The CDR3 loop spans 12 amino acids. Trimming cost V 5 bases and J 6 bases, with 8 bases left between them. The chain's CDR3 is CASSQGTNEQFF. The DNA of the CDR3 is TGTGCCAGCAGCCAAGGAACCAATGAGCAGTTCTTC. Together with reference TRBV7-3 and TRBJ2-1, the CDR3 gives the full variable domain: GAGVSQTPSNKVTEKGKYVELRCDPISGHTALYWYRQSLGQGPEFLIYFQGTGAADDSGLPNDRFFAVRPEGSVSTLKIQRTERGDSAVYLCASSQGTNEQFFGPGTRLTVL.

The gene calls are TRBV11-2 and TRBJ2-1, with 7 positions matching TRBD1. The CDR3 spans 16 residues. V lost 7 bases and J lost 0; bases outside the gene matches: 9. CDR1 and CDR2 from the germline V gene are SGHAT and FQNNGV. CDR3 region: CASTGARGSSYNEQFF. The CDR3 bases are TGTGCCAGCACCGGGGCCAGGGGGAGCTCCTACAATGAGCAGTTCTTC.

This clone came up a few times. Other DNA sequences in the same sample also yield this CDR3. The chain carries TRBV7-9 and TRBJ1-6; 9 nucleotides align to TRBD1. CDR3 length: 15 residues. Germline assignment: CDR1 SEHNR and CDR2 FQNEAQ (reference sequence). J was trimmed by 5 bases and V by 5 bases; bases with no gene match: 4. The CDR3 spells CASSPRQGDNSPLHF. The CDR3 DNA follows: TGTGCCAGCAGCCCCCGACAGGGGGATAATTCACCCCTCCACTTT.

The gene calls are TRBV5-1 and TRBJ2-1; unclear D gene. Trimming removed 4 bases at V and 3 bases at J, with 5 bases between. CDR3 length: 12 residues. Germline V gene lookup returns CDR1 SGHRS and CDR2 YFSETQ. This CDR3 is CASSDNYNEQFF. CDR3 in DNA: TGCGCCAGCAGCGACAACTACAATGAGCAGTTCTTC.

The rearrangement uses TRBV6-4 and TRBJ1-2; tentative D call: TRBD1 (5 bases). The ends were cut back, 2 bases at V and 4 bases at J, with 20 bases in the middle. CDR3 length: 17 amino acids. From germline, CDR1 is MRHNA and CDR2 SNTAGT. CDR3 nucleotide sequence: TGTGCCAGCAGTGACACAGCTACCTCCCTTGGGGGCTATGGCTACACCTTC. It is translated as CASSDTATSLGGYGYTF.

This chain connects TRBV6-6 to TRBJ2-7, with D possibly matching TRBD1 (7 bases). This CDR3 has 15 amino acids. Trimming cost V 5 bases and J 3 bases, with 17 bases left between them. In germline, CDR1 is MNHNY, CDR2 SVGAGI (reference sequence). CDR3 DNA sequence: TGTGCCAGCAGTACTGGTGCGGGACAGTTCTACGAGCAGTACTTC. Translated: CASSTGAGQFYEQYF.

CDR3 sequence reads: CASSKPGLAGGDTQYF. The CDR3 region has the DNA TGTGCCAGTAGTAAACCGGGACTAGCGGGAGGGGATACGCAGTATTTT. The gene calls are TRBV19 and TRBJ2-3; TRBD2 matches 16 bases. CDR1 and CDR2 from the germline V gene are LNHDA and SQIVND (reference sequence). The trim removed 4 bases at V and 6 bases at J, leaving 4 bases unmatched. The CDR3 sequence is 16 residues long.

The chain carries TRBV19 and TRBJ2-1; tentatively, D is TRBD2 (7 bases). Trimming stripped 9 bases from V and 8 bases from J, with 23 bases between. CDR3 length: 15 residues. In germline, CDR1 is LNHDA, CDR2 SQIVND (reference sequence). The CDR3: CASRLLRGAGDEQFF. CDR3 DNA: TGTGCCAGCCGCTTATTACGGGGGGCAGGGGATGAGCAGTTCTTC.

The CDR3 DNA reads TGTGCCAGCAGCTTGGGGCAGGGGATAGAGACCCAGTACTTC. It specifies CASSLGQGIETQYF. The chain couples TRBV5-4 to TRBJ2-5; the D gene is possibly TRBD1 (6 bases). CDR3 size: 14 residues. V was pared by 0 bases and J by 4 bases, with 10 bases between. Per germline, CDR1 SGHNT and CDR2 YYREEE (reference sequence).

The V and J genes are TRBV30 and TRBJ2-1; D remains ambiguous. Germline loops: CDR1 GTSNPN, CDR2 SVGIG (reference sequence). The CDR3 is 14 amino acids. The V gene lost 4 bases and the J gene lost 0 bases, with 10 bases spanning the gap. The DNA of the CDR3 is TGTGCCTGGAAAGCTCTGAGCTCCTACAATGAGCAGTTCTTC. Its translation: CAWKALSSYNEQFF.

The rearrangement uses TRBV30 and TRBJ2-7; 10 bases agree with TRBD1. The V gene end was trimmed by 1 base and the J gene end by 2 bases; junction bases not matched to a gene: 8. This CDR3 has 16 residues. Germline V gene sequence: CDR1 GTSNPN, CDR2 SVGIG (reference sequence). CDR3 in DNA: TGTGCCTGGAGTGGCCCAGAGACAGGGGGCACCTACGAGCAGTACTTC. This codes for CAWSGPETGGTYEQYF.

V gene TRBV7-9 combines with J gene TRBJ1-3; tentative D call: TRBD1 (5 bases). Per the germline V gene, CDR1 is SEHNR and CDR2 is FQNEAQ (reference sequence). This CDR3 is built from 16 residues. V lost 5 bases and J 8 bases, leaving 22 bases between the germline ends. CDR3 loop: CASSPLLGPAGDTIYF. CDR3 nucleotide sequence: TGTGCCAGCAGCCCGCTCTTGGGGCCGGCCGGGGACACCATATATTTT.

The rearrangement uses TRBV18 and TRBJ2-2; D possibly corresponds to TRBD2 (5 bases). Germline-derived CDR1 and CDR2 are KGHSH and LQKENI. V lost 6 bases, J lost 1 base, and 9 bases lay in between. The CDR3 consists of 14 residues. The CDR3 DNA sequence: TGTGCCAGCTCCTTCGGACTGAACACCGGGGAGCTGTTTTTT. It yields the protein CASSFGLNTGELFF.

The chain uses TRBV7-2 and TRBJ2-3, with D perhaps matching TRBD1 (5 bases). The germline V and J ends were trimmed by 4 bases and 10 bases, with 12 bases remaining between them. CDR1 is SGHTA and CDR2 is FQGNSA in the germline V gene. CDR3 length: 12 residues. CDR3: CASSYLRDPQYF. The CDR3, as DNA: TGTGCCAGCAGCTACCTCAGGGATCCGCAGTATTTT.

J is TRBJ2-3 and V is TRBV9, with TRBD2 matching over 10 bases. V shed 3 bases and J 2 bases; nucleotides not matched to a gene: 6. Germline-derived CDR1 and CDR2 are SGDLS and YYNGEE. The CDR3 runs to 16 residues. The CDR3 is CASSAGLAMNTDTQYF. CDR3 DNA sequence: TGTGCCAGCAGCGCGGGACTAGCGATGAACACAGATACGCAGTATTTT.

Concerning this clone: Within the sample, other DNA sequences also encode this same CDR3. This rearrangement joins TRBV25-1 to TRBJ2-3, with D maybe TRBD2 (6 bases). The CDR3 runs to 14 residues. The V gene lost 3 bases and the J gene lost 1 base, with 8 bases spanning the gap. CDR1 and CDR2 (germline): MGHDK, SYGVNS. For the CDR3, the DNA is TGTGCCAGCAGTGAGGGAGGTGGCACAGATACGCAGTATTTT. Protein: CASSEGGGTDTQYF.

This chain links TRBV4-2 with TRBJ2-3; D tentatively fits TRBD1 or TRBD2 (5 bases each). Trimming took off 0 bases at V and 2 bases at J, with 18 bases between the two ends. The CDR3 has 18 residues. Germline CDR1 reads LGHNA; CDR2 reads YNFKEQ. In nucleotides, the CDR3 is TGTGCCAGCAGCCAAGACCGGGGCCAAAACCCAAACACAGATACGCAGTATTTT. Translation gives CASSQDRGQNPNTDTQYF.

CDR3 nucleotide sequence: TGTGCCAGCAGCTCCCCGGGACGGAACTACGAGCAGTACTTC. The encoded protein is CASSSPGRNYEQYF. The V and J genes are TRBV7-9 and TRBJ2-7; TRBD1 or TRBD2 may be the D gene (5 bases each). Trimming left V 4 bases short and J 3 bases short, with 13 bases between. Germline-derived CDR1 and CDR2 are SEHNR and FQNEAQ (reference sequence). This CDR3 is 14 amino acids long.

Details on this clone: Other DNA sequences in this sample translate to the same CDR3. The chain couples TRBV5-1 to TRBJ1-3; D perhaps matches TRBD1 (6 bases). CDR1 is SGHRS and CDR2 is YFSETQ in the germline V gene. V was clipped by 2 bases and J by 1 base, with 13 bases between them. This CDR3 spans 16 amino acids. CDR3 nucleotide sequence: TGCGCCAGCAGCTTACCCGGACAGAATTCTGGAAACACCATATATTTT. Translated: CASSLPGQNSGNTIYF.

CDR3: CASSPGGPDTQYF. The CDR3 DNA reads TGTGCCAGCAGTCCCGGGGGCCCAGATACGCAGTATTTT. V usage is TRBV28 and J usage is TRBJ2-3; perhaps D is TRBD1 or TRBD2 (6 bases each). This CDR3 region has 13 residues. Germline-derived CDR1 and CDR2 are MDHEN and SYDVKM. V lost 5 bases and J lost 4, with 10 bases in between.

The chain links TRBV19 to TRBJ2-2; D remains unclear. There are 14 residues in the CDR3. Between the trimmed V and J ends, which lost 3 bases and 3 bases, there was a span of 8 bases. CDR1 is LNHDA, CDR2 SQIVND, per germline (reference sequence). The CDR3 bases are TGTGCCAGTAGTATGAATAGTGACACCGGGGAGCTGTTTTTT. It specifies CASSMNSDTGELFF.

The rearrangement links TRBV10-2 to TRBJ2-1; the match to TRBD2 covers 15 bases. J gave up 8 bases and V 4 bases, and 9 bases lay outside the gene matches. Germline CDR1 is WSHSY and CDR2 is SAAADI. The CDR3 consists of 17 residues. CDR3 bases: TGCGCCAGCAGTGGTGCAGGACTAGCGGGGGGGCTGGATGAGCAGTTCTTC. Protein product: CASSGAGLAGGLDEQFF.